The rows below give T cell receptor beta chains drawn from one sample of a study of blood T cell repertoires in COVID-19. Measured with immunoSEQ multiplex PCR; TCRdb has only the in-frame clones, and not every one. The sample has roughly 240,000 clones; 86% are singletons. Sequenced input: peripheral blood. These receptors were taken from a woman over 75 with COVID-19, enrolled during active disease. CDR3s include the opening cysteine and the closing phenylalanine or tryptophan.

V gene	J gene	CDR3 protein
TRBV28	TRBJ1-4	CASSQTEPNEKLFF
TRBV7-9	TRBJ1-4	CASSLGTGSNEKLFF
TRBV18	TRBJ2-3	CASSLRGPDTQYF
TRBV7-7	TRBJ2-5	CASSLGGLQETQYF
TRBV7-2	TRBJ2-3	CASSLDGTVSQYF
TRBV29-1	TRBJ1-1	CSVERQGVGEAFF
TRBV7-9	TRBJ2-1	CASSLALLSGGYNEQFF
TRBV19	TRBJ2-3	CASSTQGSADTQYF
TRBV14	TRBJ2-1	CASSQDRLRQFF
TRBV10-3	TRBJ2-1	CAISESPGFEQFF
TRBV5-1	TRBJ2-2	CASSLSLTLNTGELFF
TRBV11-3	TRBJ2-7	CASSSGGREQYF
TRBV6-1	TRBJ1-3	CASSEAQYGNTIYF
TRBV10-3	TRBJ2-5	CAITKTSGGWETQYF
TRBV3-1/TRBV3-2	TRBJ1-3	CASSHAVAISGNTIYF
TRBV5-1	TRBJ1-2	CASSLSNYGYTF
TRBV2	TRBJ1-2	CASSDWGPGETYGYTF
TRBV3-1/TRBV3-2	TRBJ2-5	CASSQSEGGREKTQYF
TRBV9	TRBJ1-5	CASSVGSGHQPQHF
TRBV2	TRBJ1-4	CASSFSGTGNEKLFF
TRBV7-2	TRBJ1-3	CASSSGGGYGNTIYF
TRBV18	TRBJ2-3	CASSRLASTDTQYF
TRBV2	TRBJ2-3	CASIHGQLPSTDTQYF
TRBV2	TRBJ2-7	CASRATSGYEQYF
TRBV19	TRBJ1-1	CASSRRGGTEAFF
TRBV18	TRBJ1-1	CASSPSSRTEAFF
TRBV5-1	TRBJ2-7	CASSPQGTTYEQYF
TRBV3-1/TRBV3-2	TRBJ1-3	CASSQEYSSGNTIYF
TRBV7-2	TRBJ1-6	CASSGDRDSPLHF
TRBV7-2	TRBJ2-2	CASLRGGANTGELFF
TRBV7-3	TRBJ1-1	CASSVYGQNTEAFF
TRBV7-9	TRBJ2-2	CASSPGQGSNTGELFF
TRBV5-8	TRBJ2-1	CASSPDGQVVYNEQFF
TRBV5-1	TRBJ1-1	CASSWAGQGDTEAFF
TRBV19	TRBJ1-3	CASSLRNTIYF
TRBV4-2	TRBJ1-2	CASSADRGITYGYTF
TRBV9	TRBJ1-1	CASSADRDLTEAFF
TRBV13	TRBJ1-3	CASSDRTGGFSGNTIYF
TRBV7-3	TRBJ1-1	CASSLYGEPNTEAFF
TRBV11-3	TRBJ2-1	CASSSPGGNNEQFF
TRBV7-2	TRBJ2-5	CASSTSTGHREKYQETQYF